This TCR beta chain was captured in a study of blood T cell repertoires in COVID-19. V lost 2 bases and J lost 2, with 10 bases in between. The CDR3 consists of 14 residues. In germline, CDR1 is SNHLY, CDR2 FYNNEI. Clones were sequenced by immunoSEQ multiplex PCR, and TCRdb holds only the in-frame ones, with some missing. The data show 300,000 to 400,000 clones, 80% to 90% seen once. The receptor comes from a woman in her fifties or sixties with COVID-19, enrolled during active disease. The chain combines TRBV2 with TRBJ2-7; maybe TRBD1 (6 bases). Material for sequencing was peripheral blood. CDR3: CASSEQGRTYEQYF. The DNA of the CDR3 is TGTGCCAGCAGTGAACAGGGGCGAACCTACGAGCAGTACTTC.